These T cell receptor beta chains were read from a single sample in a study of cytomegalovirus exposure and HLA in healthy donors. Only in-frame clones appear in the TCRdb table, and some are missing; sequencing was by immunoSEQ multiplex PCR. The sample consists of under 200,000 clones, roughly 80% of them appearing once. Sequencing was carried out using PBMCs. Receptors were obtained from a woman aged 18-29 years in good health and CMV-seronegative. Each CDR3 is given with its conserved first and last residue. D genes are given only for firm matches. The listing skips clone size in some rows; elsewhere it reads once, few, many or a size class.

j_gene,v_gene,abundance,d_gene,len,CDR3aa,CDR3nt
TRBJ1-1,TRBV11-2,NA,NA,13,CASSKEGNTEAFF,TGTGCCAGCAGTAAGGAGGGCAACACTGAAGCTTTCTTT
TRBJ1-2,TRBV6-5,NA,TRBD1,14,CASSYSHRGDGYTF,TGTGCCAGCAGTTACTCGCACAGGGGGGACGGCTACACCTTC
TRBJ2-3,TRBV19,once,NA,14,CASSMISGTDTQYF,TGTGCCAGTAGTATGATAAGCGGGACAGATACGCAGTATTTT
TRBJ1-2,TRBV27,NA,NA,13,CASSPTEGVGYTF,TGTGCCAGCAGTCCCACGGAAGGGGTAGGCTACACCTTC
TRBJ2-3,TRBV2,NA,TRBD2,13,CAGGREGTDTQYF,TGTGCCGGGGGGAGGGAAGGGACAGATACGCAGTATTTT
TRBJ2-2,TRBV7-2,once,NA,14,CASSFDYSTGELFF,TGTGCCAGCAGCTTTGACTATTCCACCGGGGAGCTGTTTTTT
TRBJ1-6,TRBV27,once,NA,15,CASSSSTERGTPLHF,TGTGCCAGCAGTTCCTCGACTGAGCGGGGGACACCCCTCCACTTT
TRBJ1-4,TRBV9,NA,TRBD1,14,CASSDSTGDEKLFF,TGTGCCAGCAGCGACTCGACAGGGGACGAAAAACTGTTTTTT
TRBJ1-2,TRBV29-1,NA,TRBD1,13,CSGGTGGNNGYTF,TGCAGCGGAGGGACAGGGGGCAATAATGGCTACACCTTC
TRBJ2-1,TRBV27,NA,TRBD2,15,CASIVVAGAHNEQFF,TGTGCCAGCATCGTGGTAGCGGGAGCCCACAATGAGCAGTTCTTC
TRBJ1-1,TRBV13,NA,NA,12,CASSSEGGEAFF,TGTGCCAGCAGCTCCGAGGGAGGGGAAGCTTTCTTT
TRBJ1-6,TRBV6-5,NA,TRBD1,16,CASSYERGQGNSPLHF,TGTGCCAGCAGTTACGAACGGGGACAGGGAAATTCACCCCTCCACTTT
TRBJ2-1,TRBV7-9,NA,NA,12,CASSLAANEQFF,TGTGCCAGCAGCTTAGCGGCCAATGAGCAGTTCTTC
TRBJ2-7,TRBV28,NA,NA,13,CASTISGGPEQYF,TGTGCCAGCACCATTTCGGGGGGCCCCGAGCAGTACTTC
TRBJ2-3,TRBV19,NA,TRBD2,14,CASTAGEYTDTQYF,TGTGCCAGTACCGCGGGAGAATACACAGATACGCAGTATTTT
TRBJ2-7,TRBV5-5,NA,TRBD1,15,CASSLGGTGIYEQYF,TGTGCCAGCAGCTTGGGAGGGACAGGGATCTACGAGCAGTACTTC
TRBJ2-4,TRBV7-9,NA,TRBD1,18,CASSLASLRDRDKNIQYF,TGTGCCAGCAGCTTAGCTTCTTTGCGGGACAGGGACAAAAACATTCAGTACTTC
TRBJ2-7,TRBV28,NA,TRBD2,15,CASSFRRDYSYEQYF,TGTGCCAGCAGTTTCAGGAGGGACTACAGCTACGAGCAGTACTTC
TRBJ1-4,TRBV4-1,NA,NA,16,CASSQAGAPTNEKLFF,TGCGCCAGCAGCCAAGCAGGGGCCCCAACTAATGAAAAACTGTTTTTT
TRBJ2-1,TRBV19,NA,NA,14,CASSSGSVSHEQFF,TGTGCCAGTAGTTCCGGGAGCGTAAGCCATGAGCAGTTCTTC
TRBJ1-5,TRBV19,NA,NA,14,CASAQGLGGSPQHF,TGTGCCAGTGCCCAGGGGCTCGGAGGTTCGCCCCAGCATTTT
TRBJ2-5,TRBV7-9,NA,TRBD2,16,CASSSVLAGARETQYF,TGTGCCAGCAGCTCAGTTCTAGCGGGAGCCCGGGAGACCCAGTACTTC
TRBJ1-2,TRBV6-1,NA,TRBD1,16,CASSEAQGARGYGYTF,TGTGCCAGCAGTGAAGCACAGGGGGCGCGCGGCTATGGCTACACCTTC
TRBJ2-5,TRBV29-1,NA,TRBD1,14,CSVWDRGWQETQYF,TGCAGCGTTTGGGACAGGGGGTGGCAAGAGACCCAGTACTTC
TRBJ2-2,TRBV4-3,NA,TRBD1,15,CASSPEDRDAGELFF,TGCGCCAGCAGCCCGGAGGACAGGGACGCCGGGGAGCTGTTTTTT
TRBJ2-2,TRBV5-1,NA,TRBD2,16,CASSSYSGTDTGELFF,TGCGCCAGCAGCTCCTATAGCGGGACGGACACCGGGGAGCTGTTTTTT
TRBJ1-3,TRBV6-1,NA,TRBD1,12,CASSEQGVAIYF,TGTGCCAGCAGCGAACAGGGGGTCGCCATATATTTT
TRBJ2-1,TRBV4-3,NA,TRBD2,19,CASSQVYSGRASSYNEQFF,TGCGCCAGCAGCCAAGTTTATAGCGGGAGGGCAAGCTCCTACAATGAGCAGTTCTTC
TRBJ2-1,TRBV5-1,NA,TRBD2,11,CASGTSTEQFF,TGCGCCAGCGGGACTAGCACTGAGCAGTTCTTC
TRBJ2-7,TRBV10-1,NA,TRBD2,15,CASSENSGGSYEQYF,TGCGCCAGCAGTGAGAACAGCGGGGGCTCCTACGAGCAGTACTTC
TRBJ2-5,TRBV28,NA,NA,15,CASSTVRGWFEEQYF,TGTGCCAGCAGTACAGTAAGGGGTTGGTTCGAGGAGCAGTACTTC
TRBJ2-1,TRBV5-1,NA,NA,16,CASSLEGQASYNEQFF,TGCGCCAGCAGCTTGGAGGGGCAGGCCTCCTACAATGAGCAGTTCTTC
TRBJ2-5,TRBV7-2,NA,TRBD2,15,CASSWSGTGGETQYF,TGTGCCAGCAGCTGGTCGGGGACCGGGGGGGAGACCCAGTACTTC
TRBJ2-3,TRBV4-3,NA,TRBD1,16,CASSQLDRGERDTQYF,TGCGCCAGCAGCCAGTTGGACAGGGGGGAGCGAGATACGCAGTATTTT
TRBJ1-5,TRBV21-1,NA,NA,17,CASSRVGEKQENQPQHF,TGTGCCAGCAGCCGGGTCGGGGAAAAGCAAGAGAATCAGCCCCAGCATTTT
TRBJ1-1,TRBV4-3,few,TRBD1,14,CASTGGGGRTEAFF,TGCGCCAGTACAGGGGGCGGGGGGAGAACTGAAGCTTTCTTT
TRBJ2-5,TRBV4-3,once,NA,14,CASSQDRSSETQYF,TGCGCCAGCAGCCAAGATCGGAGTTCCGAGACCCAGTACTTC
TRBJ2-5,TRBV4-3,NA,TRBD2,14,CASSQTSGQETQYF,TGCGCCAGCAGCCAAACTAGCGGCCAAGAGACCCAGTACTTC
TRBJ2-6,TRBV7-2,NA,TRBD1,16,CASSSTGGAGANVLTF,TGTGCCAGCAGCTCGACAGGGGGGGCTGGGGCCAACGTCCTGACTTTC
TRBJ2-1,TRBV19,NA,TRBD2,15,CASKEKAGMYNEQFF,TGTGCCAGTAAAGAAAAAGCGGGAATGTACAATGAGCAGTTCTTC
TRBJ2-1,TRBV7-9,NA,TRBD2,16,CSSSLVSGEIYNEQFF,TGTTCCAGCAGCTTAGTTAGCGGGGAAATATACAATGAGCAGTTCTTC
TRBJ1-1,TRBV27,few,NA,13,CASSWELNTEAFF,TGTGCCAGCAGTTGGGAGTTGAACACTGAAGCTTTCTTT